This note documents a single T cell receptor (beta chain) sequence. This clone was recorded a few times. There is no known antigen for this receptor. The input lacks base qualities; no much larger clone sits a single base away. This sample stems from a study of blood T cell repertoires in COVID-19 (dated by TCRdb to the early 2020s). Regarding the complete study: Samples from collaborators originated in the United States, Italy and Spain and spanned both the acute and convalescent phases of COVID-19. The prospective study material was composed of cDNA or gDNA derived from T cells, B-cell-depleted T cells, or PBMCs. Deeply sampled blood TCRbeta repertoires from subjects exposed to, actively infected with, or recovered from COVID-19 were included in the dataset. The repertoires were made available in a free public database intended to serve as a resource for research on the immune response to SARS-CoV-2. The samples were drawn from the first 160 participants of the ongoing ImmuneRACE study and from 1,254 subjects provided by 6 global collaborators. A de-identified subject ID, COVID-19 status, age in years and sex were almost always included in the sample metadata. HLA class I and class II types, where available, came from metadata supplied by the sample provider rather than from assay-based typing. Points the paper makes about the study in general: The amount of clinical and demographic metadata varied by source and participant and was provided uncurated.

A second Seattle source provided samples from volunteer blood donors who had recovered from COVID-19. Collaborating institutions collected whole blood in K2EDTA tubes following their own protocols. Collaborator samples were shipped for TCRbeta analysis as frozen whole blood, isolated PBMCs, or DNA extracted from either sample type. CDR1 is given as MRHNA and CDR2 as SNTAGT, both from the germline V gene. CDR3 length: 15 amino acids, cysteine to phenylalanine. Solely the CDR3 DNA is kept, with 45 bases framed from the first base. Trimming accounts for 4 bases at V and 5 bases at J, while the number of junction bases matched to no gene is 6. TCRbeta CDR3 regions were amplified from genomic DNA by means of the immunoSEQ Assay, a bias-controlled multiplex PCR. The study's processing was this. Within the assay, amplification of reference gene primers was used to estimate how many nucleated cells each sample contained. Sequence reads were collapsed and filtered to measure the absolute abundance of every unique TCRbeta CDR3 rearrangement. For each sample, productive Simpson clonality was calculated as the square root of Simpson's diversity index across productive rearrangements. This immuneACCESS table, as held by TCRdb, lists in-frame sequences with V and J called but not all clones. Of the missing ones, under half trace to an unresolved V gene in checked studies; the others have no known cause. Clone size and V and J calls were adopted from that table, with D and trimming inferred from the DNA. This sample lists roughly 170,000 clones; about four fifths were detected once. Together, the top ten hold around 7.6% of the sample.

Material: peripheral blood. The receptor chain draws on TRBV6-4 and TRBJ2-3, and 10 junctional nucleotides match TRBD2. The sequence derives from a man aged 35 to 55 who had recovered from COVID-19. The CDR3 region: CASSASSGGGDTQYF. The DNA reads as follows: TGTGCCAGCAGTGCATCTAGCGGGGGTGGAGATACGCAGTATTTT.